The clone carrying this TCR beta chain has only one observation. One junction end does not reproduce the germline sequence, and a read error may be involved. This specimen belongs to a study of blood T cells in healthy people across ages. The CDR3 contains 16 residues. CDR1 is DFQATT and CDR2 is SNEGSKA in the germline V gene (reference sequence). Each donor supplied approximately 10 milliliters of peripheral blood. Primers used in a second PCR of roughly 6 to 11 cycles were a sample-barcoded 5' primer and a J-beta primer mix. Via MiXCR, TCRdb re-called the 5' RACE reads, giving one row per CDR3 protein. The sample yields 650,000 to 1,000,000 distinct CDR3 sequences, 35% to 40% seen once.

Sequencing input: blood. The clonotype comes from a man aged 18 to 35 in good health. This chain uses TRBV20-1 with TRBJ1-2; TRBD1 agrees at 12 bases. CDR3 residues: CGAAGTGGLTTYGHTF. The DNA of the CDR3 is TGCGGTGCCGCCGGGACAGGGGGCCTTACTACCTATGGCCACACCTTC.